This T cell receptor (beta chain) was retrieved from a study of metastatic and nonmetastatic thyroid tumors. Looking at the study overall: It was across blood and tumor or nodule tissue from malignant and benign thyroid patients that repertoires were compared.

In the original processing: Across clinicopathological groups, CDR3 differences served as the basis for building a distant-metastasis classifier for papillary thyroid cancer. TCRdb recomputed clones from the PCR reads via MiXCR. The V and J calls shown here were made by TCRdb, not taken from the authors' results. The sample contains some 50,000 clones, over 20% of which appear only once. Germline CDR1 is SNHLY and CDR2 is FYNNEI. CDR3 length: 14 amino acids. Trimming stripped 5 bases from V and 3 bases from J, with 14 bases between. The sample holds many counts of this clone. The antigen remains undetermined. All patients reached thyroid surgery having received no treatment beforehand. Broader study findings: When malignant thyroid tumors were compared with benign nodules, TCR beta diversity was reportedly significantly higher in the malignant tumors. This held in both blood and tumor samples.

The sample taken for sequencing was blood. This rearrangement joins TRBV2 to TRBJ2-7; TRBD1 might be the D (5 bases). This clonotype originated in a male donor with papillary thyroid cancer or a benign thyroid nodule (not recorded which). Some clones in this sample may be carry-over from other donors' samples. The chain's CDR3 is CASSWTQNHYEQYF. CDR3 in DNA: TGTGCCAGCAGTTGGACACAGAATCACTACGAGCAGTACTTC.